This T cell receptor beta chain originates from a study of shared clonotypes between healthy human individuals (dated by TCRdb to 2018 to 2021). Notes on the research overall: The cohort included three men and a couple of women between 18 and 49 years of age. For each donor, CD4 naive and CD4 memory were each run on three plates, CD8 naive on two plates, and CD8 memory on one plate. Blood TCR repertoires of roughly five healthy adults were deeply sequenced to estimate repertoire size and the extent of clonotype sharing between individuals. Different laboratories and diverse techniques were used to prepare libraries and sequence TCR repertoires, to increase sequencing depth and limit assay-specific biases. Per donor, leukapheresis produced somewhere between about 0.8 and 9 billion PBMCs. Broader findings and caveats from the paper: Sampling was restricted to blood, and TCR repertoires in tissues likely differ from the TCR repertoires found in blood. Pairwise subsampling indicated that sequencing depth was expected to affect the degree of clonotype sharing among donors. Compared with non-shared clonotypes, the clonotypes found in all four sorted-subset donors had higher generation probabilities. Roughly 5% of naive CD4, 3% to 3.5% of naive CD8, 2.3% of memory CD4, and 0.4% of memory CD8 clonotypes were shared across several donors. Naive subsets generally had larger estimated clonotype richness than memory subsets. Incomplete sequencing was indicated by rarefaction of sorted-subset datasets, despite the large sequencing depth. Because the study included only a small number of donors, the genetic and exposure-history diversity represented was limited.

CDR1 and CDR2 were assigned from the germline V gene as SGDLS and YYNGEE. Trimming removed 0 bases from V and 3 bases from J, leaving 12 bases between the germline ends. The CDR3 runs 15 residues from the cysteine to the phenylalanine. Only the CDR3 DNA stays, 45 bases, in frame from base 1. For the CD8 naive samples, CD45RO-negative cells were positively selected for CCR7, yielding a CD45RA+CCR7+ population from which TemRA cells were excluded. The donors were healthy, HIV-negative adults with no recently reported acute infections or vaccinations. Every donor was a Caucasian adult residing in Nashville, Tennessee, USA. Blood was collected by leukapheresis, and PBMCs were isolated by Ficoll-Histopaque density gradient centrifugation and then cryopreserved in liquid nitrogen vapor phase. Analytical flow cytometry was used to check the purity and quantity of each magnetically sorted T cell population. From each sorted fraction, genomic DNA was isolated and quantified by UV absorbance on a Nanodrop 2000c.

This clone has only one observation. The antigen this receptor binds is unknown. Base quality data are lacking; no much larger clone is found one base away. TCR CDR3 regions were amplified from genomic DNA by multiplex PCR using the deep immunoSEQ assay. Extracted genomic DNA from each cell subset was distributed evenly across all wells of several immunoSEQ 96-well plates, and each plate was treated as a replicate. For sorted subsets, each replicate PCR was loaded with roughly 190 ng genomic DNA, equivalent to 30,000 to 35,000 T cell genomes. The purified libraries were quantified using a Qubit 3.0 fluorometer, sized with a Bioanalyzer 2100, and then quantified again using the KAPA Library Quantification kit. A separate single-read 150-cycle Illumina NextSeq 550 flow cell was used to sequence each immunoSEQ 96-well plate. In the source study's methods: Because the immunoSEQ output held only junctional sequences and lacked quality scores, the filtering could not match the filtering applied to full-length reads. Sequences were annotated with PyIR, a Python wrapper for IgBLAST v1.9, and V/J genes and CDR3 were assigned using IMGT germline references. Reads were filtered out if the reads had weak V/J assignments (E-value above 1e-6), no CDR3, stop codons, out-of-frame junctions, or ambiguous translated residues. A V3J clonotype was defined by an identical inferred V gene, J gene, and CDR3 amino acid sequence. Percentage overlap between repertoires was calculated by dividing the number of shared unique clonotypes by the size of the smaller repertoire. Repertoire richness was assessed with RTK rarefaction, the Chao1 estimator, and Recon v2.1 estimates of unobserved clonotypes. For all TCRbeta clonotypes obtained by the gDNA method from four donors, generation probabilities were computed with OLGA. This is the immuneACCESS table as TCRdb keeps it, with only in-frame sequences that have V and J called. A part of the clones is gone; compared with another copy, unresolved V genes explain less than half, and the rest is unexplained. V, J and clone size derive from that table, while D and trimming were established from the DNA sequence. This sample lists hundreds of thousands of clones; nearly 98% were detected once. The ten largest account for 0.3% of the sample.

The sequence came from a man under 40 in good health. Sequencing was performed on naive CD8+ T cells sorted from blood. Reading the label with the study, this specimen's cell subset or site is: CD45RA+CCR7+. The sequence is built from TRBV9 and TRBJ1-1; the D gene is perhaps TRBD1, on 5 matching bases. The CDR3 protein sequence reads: CASSVGEGRDTEAFF. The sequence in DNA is TGTGCCAGCAGCGTAGGAGAGGGGAGGGACACTGAAGCTTTCTTT.